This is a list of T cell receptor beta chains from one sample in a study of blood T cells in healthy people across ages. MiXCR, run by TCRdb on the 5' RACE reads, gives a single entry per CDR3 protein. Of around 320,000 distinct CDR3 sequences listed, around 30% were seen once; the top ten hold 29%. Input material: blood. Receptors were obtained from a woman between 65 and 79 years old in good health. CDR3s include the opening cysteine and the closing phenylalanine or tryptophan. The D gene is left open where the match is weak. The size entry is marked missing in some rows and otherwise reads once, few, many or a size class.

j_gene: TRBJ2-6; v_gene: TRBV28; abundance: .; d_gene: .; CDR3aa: CASRGSPSGANVLTF; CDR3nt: TGTGCCAGCAGAGGCTCCCCCTCTGGGGCCAACGTCCTGACTTTC
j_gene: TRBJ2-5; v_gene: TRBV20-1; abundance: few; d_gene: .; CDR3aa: CSAVTIETQYF; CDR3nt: TGCAGTGCCGTTACCATAGAGACCCAGTACTTC
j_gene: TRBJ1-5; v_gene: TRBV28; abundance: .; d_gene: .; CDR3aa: CATLKVKPQQF; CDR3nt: TGTGCCACCCTAAAAGTTAAGCCCCAGCAATTT
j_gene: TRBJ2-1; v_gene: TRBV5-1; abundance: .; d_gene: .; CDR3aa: CASSSDSVINEQFF; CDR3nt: TGCGCCAGCAGCTCCGATAGCGTTATCAATGAGCAGTTCTTC
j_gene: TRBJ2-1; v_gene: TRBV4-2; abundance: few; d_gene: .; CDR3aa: CASSPPGSGSYNEQFF; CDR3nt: TGTGCCAGCAGCCCCCCAGGGTCTGGCTCCTACAATGAGCAGTTCTTC
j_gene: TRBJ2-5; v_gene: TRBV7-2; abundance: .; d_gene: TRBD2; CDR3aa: CASSEGVQAGGRTQYF; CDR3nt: TGTGCCAGCAGCGAAGGGGTACAAGCGGGAGGTCGGACCCAGTACTTC
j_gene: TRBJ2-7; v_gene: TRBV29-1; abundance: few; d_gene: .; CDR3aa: CSARTVSYEQYF; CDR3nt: TGCAGCGCCAGGACGGTTTCCTACGAGCAGTACTTC
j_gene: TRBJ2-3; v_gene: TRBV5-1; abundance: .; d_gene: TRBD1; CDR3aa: CASRRGQGWDTQYF; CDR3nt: TGCGCCAGCAGAAGGGGACAGGGTTGGGATACGCAGTATTTT
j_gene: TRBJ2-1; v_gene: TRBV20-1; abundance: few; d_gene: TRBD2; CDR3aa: CSAPRTGRGDYNEQFF; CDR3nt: TGCAGTGCTCCCCGAACCGGGCGGGGGGACTACAATGAGCAGTTCTTC
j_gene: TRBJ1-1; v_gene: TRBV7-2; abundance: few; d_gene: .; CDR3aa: CASSLGRFVEGTEAFF; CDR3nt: TGTGCCAGCAGCTTAGGCCGATTCGTAGAGGGCACTGAAGCTTTCTTT
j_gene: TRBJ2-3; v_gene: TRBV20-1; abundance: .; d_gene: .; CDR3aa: CSAPRVPRTDTQYF; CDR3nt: TGCAGTGCTCCCCGGGTTCCCCGCACAGATACGCAGTATTTT
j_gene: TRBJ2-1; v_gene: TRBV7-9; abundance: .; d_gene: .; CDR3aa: CASSNYNEQFF; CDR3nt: TGTGCCAGCAGCAACTACAATGAGCAGTTCTTC
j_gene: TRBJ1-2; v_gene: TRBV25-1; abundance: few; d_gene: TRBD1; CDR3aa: CASSEGLGRTGEGYTF; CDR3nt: TGTGCCAGCAGTGAAGGCCTTGGGAGGACAGGGGAAGGCTACACCTTC
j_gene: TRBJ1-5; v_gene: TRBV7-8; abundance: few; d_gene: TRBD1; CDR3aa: CASSLGTGGSNQPQHF; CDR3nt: TGTGCCAGCAGCTTAGGGACAGGGGGGAGCAATCAGCCCCAGCATTTT
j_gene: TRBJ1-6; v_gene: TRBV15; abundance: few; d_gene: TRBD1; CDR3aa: CATSRGTLGQGESPLHF; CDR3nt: TGTGCCACCAGCAGAGGGACTCTGGGACAGGGGGAATCACCCCTCCACTTT
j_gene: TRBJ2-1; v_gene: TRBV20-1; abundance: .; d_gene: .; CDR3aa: CSVPSGLSGNEQFF; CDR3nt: TGCAGTGTCCCCTCGGGCCTCTCAGGGAATGAGCAGTTCTTC